What follows is one T cell receptor beta chain and its context. The table lists this clonotype with a few counts. Its antigen is unknown. One base away there is no much larger clone; base qualities are not given. This specimen comes from a study of response to subunit inactivated influenza vaccine (dated by TCRdb to about 2018). Background on the whole study: The study used deep quantitative T cell receptor repertoire profiling to track responses to a trivalent subunit inactivated influenza vaccine. Study-wide conclusions, independent of this receptor: The authors suggested that each seasonal influenza vaccination may recruit only a limited number of new T cells.

Looking up the germline V gene yields CDR1 SGHAT and CDR2 FQNNGV. V is pruned by 4 bases and J by 5 bases, leaving 2 bases of the junction without a gene match. The cysteine opens and the phenylalanine closes a CDR3 of 12 amino acids. Left in the record is the CDR3 DNA by itself, 36 bases read in frame from the first base. To prepare the library, RT-PCR was applied. The listed sequencing device is Illumina HiSeq 2500. Starting from the raw public reads, TCRdb applied fastp trimming at Q25, assembled clones with MiXCR and retained in-frame beta chains. Rows with one shared CDR3 protein collapse into an entry with the most common genes and DNA. The table for this sample lists about 500,000 distinct CDR3 sequences; approximately 17% of them were counted only once. In total, the top ten clones hold approximately 3% of the sample.

Here the chain combines TRBV11-2 and TRBJ2-7; 7 middle bases align to TRBD2. The clonotype originates from a man between 50 and 75 years old who received an inactivated influenza vaccine. Donor details come from another sample of the same person, matched by shared clones. The source material was CD4+ T cells sorted from PBMCs, sampled less than 30 months after vaccination. The CDR3 has the sequence CASSSTSHEQYF. The DNA sequence is given as TGTGCCAGCAGCTCGACTAGCCACGAGCAGTACTTC.